These T cell receptor beta chains were read from a single sample in a study of identical twins. TCRdb redid the calling of the 5' RACE reads with MiXCR, one entry per CDR3 protein. The data hold 600,000 to 850,000 distinct CDR3 sequences, with about 20% observed a single time. These sequences were also reported in another study, on T cells expressing NK-cell markers.

The specimen sequenced was PBMCs. These receptors were collected from a woman under 30 in good health. Each CDR3 is given with its conserved first and last residue. The D gene is left open where the match is weak. Only part of the rows carry a size: once, few, many, or a class if the clone is expanded.

TGCAGTGCTAGGGCTACAGGGGCGCCTAGGCACGAGCAGTACTTC,CSARATGAPRHEQYF,TRBJ2-7,-,TRBV20-1,TRBD1
TGCGCCAGCAGCTTGGAGGGCACTGGAAACACCATATATTTT,CASSLEGTGNTIYF,TRBJ1-3,-,TRBV5-1,-
TGCGCCAGCGCACCCGGGGACGTTCAAGAGACCCAGTACTTC,CASAPGDVQETQYF,TRBJ2-5,few,TRBV5-1,-
TGTGCCAGCAGCTCAACTAGGAACTACGAGCAGTACTTC,CASSSTRNYEQYF,TRBJ2-7,-,TRBV7-2,-
TGCGCCAGCAGCTTGGCCGTTGGGGACGGGTCCTACGAGCAGTACTTC,CASSLAVGDGSYEQYF,TRBJ2-7,-,TRBV5-1,-
TGTGCCAGCGGGTCCGGACGGGACTACGAGCAGTACTTC,CASGSGRDYEQYF,TRBJ2-7,few,TRBV7-2,-
TGCAGTGTGTACTTAGCGGGGCCAGAGACCCAGTACTTC,CSVYLAGPETQYF,TRBJ2-5,few,TRBV20-1,TRBD2
TGCAGTGCTATCTCAACGTCGTACCAAGAGACCCAGTACTTC,CSAISTSYQETQYF,TRBJ2-5,-,TRBV20-1,-
TGTGCCAGCTCACCACCGTGGGATTGGCGGGATCACACAGATACGCAGTATTTT,CASSPPWDWRDHTDTQYF,TRBJ2-3,few,TRBV18,-
TGTGCCAGCAGCTTGGTTAATGCCGAGCAGTACTTC,CASSLVNAEQYF,TRBJ2-7,few,TRBV5-4,-
TGTGCCAGCTCACCGAGTTTATTGGACACAGATACGCAGTATTTT,CASSPSLLDTDTQYF,TRBJ2-3,few,TRBV18,-
TGTGCCAGCTCACCACGGGTGGGGCAGGACAACTATGGCTACACCTTC,CASSPRVGQDNYGYTF,TRBJ1-2,-,TRBV18,-
TGTGCCAGCAGCTCGACCGGGACAGAAACCTACGAGCAGTACTTC,CASSSTGTETYEQYF,TRBJ2-7,-,TRBV28,TRBD1
TGTGCCAGCAGCGACGGGGGACTTGGCAATGAGCAGTTCTTC,CASSDGGLGNEQFF,TRBJ2-1,-,TRBV5-6,-
TGTGCCAGCAGCGTAGGGGCACGGGGGGCCCACAATGAGCAGTTCTTC,CASSVGARGAHNEQFF,TRBJ2-1,few,TRBV9,-
TGTGCCAGCGCCTTTCGAGGAGGTGAGACCCAGTACTTC,CASAFRGGETQYF,TRBJ2-5,few,TRBV7-2,-
TGCAGTGCTAGAGGAGCGACAGGGGGTAGCACAGATACGCAGTATTTT,CSARGATGGSTDTQYF,TRBJ2-3,-,TRBV20-1,TRBD1
TGTGCCAGCTCACTACGGGACAACAATGAGCAGTTCTTC,CASSLRDNNEQFF,TRBJ2-1,-,TRBV18,-
TGTGCCAGCAAAATAGGGGGCTCCACCGGGGAGCTGTTTTTT,CASKIGGSTGELFF,TRBJ2-2,-,TRBV6-1,TRBD1
TGCAGCGTTGGCCCTCGGCGGGGGGTCGTGAATACGCAGTATTTT,CSVGPRRGVVNTQYF,TRBJ2-3,-,TRBV29-1,TRBD2
TGTGCCAGCAGCCCCAACATAGACAGAGCCTACGAGCAGTACTTC,CASSPNIDRAYEQYF,TRBJ2-7,-,TRBV6-2/TRBV6-3,-
TGTGCCAGCAGCTTGGGGCTAGCGGTCTCCGGGGAGCTGTTTTTT,CASSLGLAVSGELFF,TRBJ2-2,-,TRBV5-5,TRBD2
TGTGCCAGCAGCTTATTCGAAGGGGAGCAGTTCTTC,CASSLFEGEQFF,TRBJ2-1,-,TRBV7-2,-
TGTGCCAGCAGCTCCGTAAGTGAAGCTTTCTTT,CASSSVSEAFF,TRBJ1-1,-,TRBV6-5,-
TGTGCCAGCAGACCTGGGGATGCGGGAGGAGAGACCCAGTACTTC,CASRPGDAGGETQYF,TRBJ2-5,-,TRBV28,TRBD2
TGTGCCAGCAGCGTAGCTCGACTCCGTGGCGAGACCCAGTACTTC,CASSVARLRGETQYF,TRBJ2-5,-,TRBV9,-
TGTGCCAGCAGCTTACGCAGGGGGCAGGGCACCGGGGAGCTGTTTTTT,CASSLRRGQGTGELFF,TRBJ2-2,few,TRBV7-2,TRBD1
TGCAGTGCGATAAAAGATACCCTAGCGGATGAGCAGTTCTTC,CSAIKDTLADEQFF,TRBJ2-1,-,TRBV20-1,TRBD2
TGTGCCAGCAGCGTCGTTCCGGGGTCTTGGTACGAGCAGTACTTC,CASSVVPGSWYEQYF,TRBJ2-7,few,TRBV9,-
TGTGCCAGCAGTGAAGGAGGACACCAGAATTCACCCCTCCACTTT,CASSEGGHQNSPLHF,TRBJ1-6,-,TRBV2,-
TGCAGCGTTGAGCGTTACACTGAAGCTTTCTTT,CSVERYTEAFF,TRBJ1-1,few,TRBV29-1,-
TGTGCCAGCAGCTTACCGGGGTTGGAGCAGTACTTC,CASSLPGLEQYF,TRBJ2-7,-,TRBV7-2,-
TGTGCCAGCAGCTTCGACAGGGTTCATGGGACCCAGTACTTC,CASSFDRVHGTQYF,TRBJ2-5,-,TRBV5-4,TRBD1
TGTGCCAGCTCACCAGCAACCAACAATGAGCAGTTCTTC,CASSPATNNEQFF,TRBJ2-1,few,TRBV18,-
TGTGCCAGCAGCCCTGGTGGCTGGAGCTCCTACGAGCAGTACTTC,CASSPGGWSSYEQYF,TRBJ2-7,-,TRBV5-5,-
TGTGCCAGCAGCCACCCTTCTAGCGCGTCCGGGGAGCTGTTTTTT,CASSHPSSASGELFF,TRBJ2-2,-,TRBV3-1,-
TGTGCCAGCACTCAGCGGTCCGGCGAGCAGTACTTC,CASTQRSGEQYF,TRBJ2-7,-,TRBV6-1,-
TGTGCCAGCAGCCCCCATACCCCGGGACTAGCGCATACCGGGGAGCTGTTTTTT,CASSPHTPGLAHTGELFF,TRBJ2-2,few,TRBV9,TRBD2
TGTGCCAGCATCCCCCCCATCCGGAACACCATATATTTT,CASIPPIRNTIYF,TRBJ1-3,-,TRBV6-1,-
TGTGCCAGCAGCTTAAACCCTGAGCAGTTCTTC,CASSLNPEQFF,TRBJ2-1,-,TRBV7-9,-